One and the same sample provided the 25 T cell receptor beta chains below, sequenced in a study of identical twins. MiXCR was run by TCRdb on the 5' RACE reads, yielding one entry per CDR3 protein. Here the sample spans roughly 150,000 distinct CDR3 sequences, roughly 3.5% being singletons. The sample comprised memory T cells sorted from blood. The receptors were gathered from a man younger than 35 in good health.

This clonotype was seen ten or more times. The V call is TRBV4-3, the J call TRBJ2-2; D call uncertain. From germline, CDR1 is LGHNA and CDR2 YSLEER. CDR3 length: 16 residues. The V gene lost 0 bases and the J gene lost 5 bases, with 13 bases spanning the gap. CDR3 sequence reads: CASSQDRQDLTGELFF. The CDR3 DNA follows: TGCGCCAGCAGCCAAGATAGGCAGGATCTTACCGGGGAGCTGTTTTTT.

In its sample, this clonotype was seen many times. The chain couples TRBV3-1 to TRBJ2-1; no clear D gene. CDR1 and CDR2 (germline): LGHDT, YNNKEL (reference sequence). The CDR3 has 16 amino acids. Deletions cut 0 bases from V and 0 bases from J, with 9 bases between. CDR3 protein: CASSQERDHSYNEQFF. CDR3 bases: TGTGCCAGCAGCCAAGAACGCGATCACTCCTACAATGAGCAGTTCTTC.

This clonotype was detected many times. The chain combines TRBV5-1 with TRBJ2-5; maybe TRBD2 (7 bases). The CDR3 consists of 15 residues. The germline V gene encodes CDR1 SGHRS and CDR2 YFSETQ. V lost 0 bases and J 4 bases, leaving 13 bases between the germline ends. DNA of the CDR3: TGCGCCAGCAGCTTGGCTCGGGGGGCGGTAGAGACCCAGTACTTC. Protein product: CASSLARGAVETQYF.

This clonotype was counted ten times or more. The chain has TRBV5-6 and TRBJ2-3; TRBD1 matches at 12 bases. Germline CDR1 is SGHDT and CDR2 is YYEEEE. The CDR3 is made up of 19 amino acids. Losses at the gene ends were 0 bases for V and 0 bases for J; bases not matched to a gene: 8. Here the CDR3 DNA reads TGTGCCAGCAGCTTGGAAGGGACAGGGGGCCTCATTAGCACAGATACGCAGTATTTT. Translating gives CASSLEGTGGLISTDTQYF.

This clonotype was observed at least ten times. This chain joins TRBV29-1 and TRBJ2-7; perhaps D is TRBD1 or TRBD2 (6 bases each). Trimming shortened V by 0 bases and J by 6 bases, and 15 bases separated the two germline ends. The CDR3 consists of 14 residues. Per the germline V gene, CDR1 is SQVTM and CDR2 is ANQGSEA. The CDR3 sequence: CSVEEGGAFSEQYF. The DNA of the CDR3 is TGCAGCGTTGAAGAGGGGGGCGCATTTAGCGAGCAGTACTTC.

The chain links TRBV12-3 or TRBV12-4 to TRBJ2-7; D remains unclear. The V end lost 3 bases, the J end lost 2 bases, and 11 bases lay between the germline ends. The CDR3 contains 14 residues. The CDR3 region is CASSLHGETYEQYF. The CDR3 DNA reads TGTGCCAGCAGTTTGCATGGGGAAACCTACGAGCAGTACTTC.

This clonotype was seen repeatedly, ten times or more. CDR3 nucleotide sequence: TGTGCCAGCAGTCTAAAAGGGACAGGGCGGACCCCAGCCAAACTGTTTTTT. This sequence encodes CASSLKGTGRTPAKLFF. V and J are TRBV12-3 or TRBV12-4 and TRBJ1-4; the match to TRBD1 covers 9 bases. CDR3 length equals 17 residues. V shed 5 bases, J shed 11 bases, and the junction held 18 bases outside the gene matches.

CDR3 bases: TGTGCCAGCAGTGGTTTGCAGGGAGGAAGGTACGAGCAGTACTTC. Its protein is CASSGLQGGRYEQYF. The V and J genes are TRBV6-1 and TRBJ2-7; tentatively, D is TRBD2 (6 bases). Deletions cut 4 bases from V and 4 bases from J, with 17 bases between. The CDR3 has 15 amino acids. In germline, CDR1 is MNHNS, CDR2 SASEGT.

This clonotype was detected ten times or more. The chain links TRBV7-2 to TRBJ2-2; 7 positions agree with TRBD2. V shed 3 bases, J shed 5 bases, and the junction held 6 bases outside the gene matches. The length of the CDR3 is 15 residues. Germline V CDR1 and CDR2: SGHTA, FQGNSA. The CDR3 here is CASSFGGFGTGELFF. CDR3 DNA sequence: TGTGCCAGCAGCTTCGGGGGGTTTGGGACCGGGGAGCTGTTTTTT. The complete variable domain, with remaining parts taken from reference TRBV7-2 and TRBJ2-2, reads GAGVSQSPSNKVTEKGKDVELRCDPISGHTALYWYRQSLGQGLEFLIYFQGNSAPDKSGLPSDRFSAERTGGSVSTLTIQRTQQEDSAVYLCASSFGGFGTGELFFGEGSRLTVL.

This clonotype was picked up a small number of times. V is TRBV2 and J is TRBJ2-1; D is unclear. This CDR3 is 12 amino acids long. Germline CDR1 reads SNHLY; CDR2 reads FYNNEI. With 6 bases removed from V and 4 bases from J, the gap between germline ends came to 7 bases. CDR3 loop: CASRTEYNEQFF. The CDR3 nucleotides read TGTGCCAGCAGGACCGAATACAATGAGCAGTTCTTC.

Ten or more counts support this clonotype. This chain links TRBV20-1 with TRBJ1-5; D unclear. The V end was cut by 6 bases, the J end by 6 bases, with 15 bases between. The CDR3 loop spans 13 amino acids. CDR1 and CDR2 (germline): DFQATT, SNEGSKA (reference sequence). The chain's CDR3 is CSAPRGSGQPQHF. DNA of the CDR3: TGCAGTGCCCCCCGGGGTTCAGGTCAGCCCCAGCATTTT.

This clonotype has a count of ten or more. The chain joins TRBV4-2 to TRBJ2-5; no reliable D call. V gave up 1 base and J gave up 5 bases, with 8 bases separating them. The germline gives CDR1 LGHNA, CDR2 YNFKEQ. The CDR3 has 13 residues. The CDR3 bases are TGTGCCAGCAGCCAAGCTCACGGGGAGACCCAGTACTTC. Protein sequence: CASSQAHGETQYF.

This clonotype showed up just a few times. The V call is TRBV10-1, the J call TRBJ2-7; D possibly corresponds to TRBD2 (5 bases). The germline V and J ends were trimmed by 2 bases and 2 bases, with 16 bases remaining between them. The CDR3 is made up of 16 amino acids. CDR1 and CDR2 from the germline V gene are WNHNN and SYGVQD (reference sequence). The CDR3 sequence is CASSERLWERAYEQYV. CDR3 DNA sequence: TGCGCCAGCAGTGAGAGGTTGTGGGAGAGGGCCTACGAGCAGTACGTC.

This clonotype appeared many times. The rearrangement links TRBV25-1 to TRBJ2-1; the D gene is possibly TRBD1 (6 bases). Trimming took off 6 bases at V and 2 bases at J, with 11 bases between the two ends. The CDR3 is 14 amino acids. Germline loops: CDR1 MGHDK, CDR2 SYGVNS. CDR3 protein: CASRQQGPYNEQFF. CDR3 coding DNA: TGTGCCAGCAGACAACAGGGCCCCTACAATGAGCAGTTCTTC.

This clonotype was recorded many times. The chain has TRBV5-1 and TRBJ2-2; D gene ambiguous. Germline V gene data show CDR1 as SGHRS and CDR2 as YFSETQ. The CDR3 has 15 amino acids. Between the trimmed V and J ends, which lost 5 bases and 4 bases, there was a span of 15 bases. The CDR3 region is CASSSVRSATGELFF. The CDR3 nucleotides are TGCGCCAGCAGTTCAGTCCGTAGTGCCACCGGGGAGCTGTTTTTT.

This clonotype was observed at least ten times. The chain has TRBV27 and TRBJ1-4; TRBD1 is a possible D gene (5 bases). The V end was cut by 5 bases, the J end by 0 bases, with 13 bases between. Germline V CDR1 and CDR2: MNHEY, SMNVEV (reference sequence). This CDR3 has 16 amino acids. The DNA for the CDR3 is TGTGCCAGCAGTCCATTTGGGGCTGCAACTAATGAAAAACTGTTTTTT. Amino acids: CASSPFGAATNEKLFF.

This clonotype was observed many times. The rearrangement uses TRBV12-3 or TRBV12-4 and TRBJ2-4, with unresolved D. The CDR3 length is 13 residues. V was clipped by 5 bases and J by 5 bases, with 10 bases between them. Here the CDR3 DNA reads TGTGCCAGCAGTCTCGAGGTACAAAACATTCAGTACTTC. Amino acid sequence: CASSLEVQNIQYF.

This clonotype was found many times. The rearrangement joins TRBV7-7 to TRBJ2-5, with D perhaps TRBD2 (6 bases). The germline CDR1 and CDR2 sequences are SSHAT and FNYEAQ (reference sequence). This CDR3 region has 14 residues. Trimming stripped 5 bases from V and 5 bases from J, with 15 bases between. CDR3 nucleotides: TGTGCCAGCAGCAATATAGGAGGGCGTGAGACCCAGTACTTC. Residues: CASSNIGGRETQYF.

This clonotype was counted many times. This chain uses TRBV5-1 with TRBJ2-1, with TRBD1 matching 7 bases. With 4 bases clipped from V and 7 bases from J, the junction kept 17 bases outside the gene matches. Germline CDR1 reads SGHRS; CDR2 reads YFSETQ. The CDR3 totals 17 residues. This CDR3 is CASSQPPSRQGSNEQFF. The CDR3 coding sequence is TGCGCCAGCAGCCAACCCCCTTCGCGACAGGGTTCGAATGAGCAGTTCTTC. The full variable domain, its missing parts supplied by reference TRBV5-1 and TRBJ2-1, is KAGVTQTPRYLIKTRGQQVTLSCSPISGHRSVSWYQQTPGQGLQFLFEYFSETQRNKGNFPGRFSGRQFSNSRSEMNVSTLELGDSALYLCASSQPPSRQGSNEQFFGPGTRLTVL.

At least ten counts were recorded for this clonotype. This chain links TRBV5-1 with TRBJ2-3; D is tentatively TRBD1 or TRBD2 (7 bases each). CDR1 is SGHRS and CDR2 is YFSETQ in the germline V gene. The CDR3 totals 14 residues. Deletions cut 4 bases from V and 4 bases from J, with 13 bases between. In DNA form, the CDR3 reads TGCGCCAGCAGCCTGGGAGGGGGCCCAGATACGCAGTATTTT. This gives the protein CASSLGGGPDTQYF. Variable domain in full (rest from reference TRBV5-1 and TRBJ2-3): KAGVTQTPRYLIKTRGQQVTLSCSPISGHRSVSWYQQTPGQGLQFLFEYFSETQRNKGNFPGRFSGRQFSNSRSEMNVSTLELGDSALYLCASSLGGGPDTQYFGPGTRLTVL.

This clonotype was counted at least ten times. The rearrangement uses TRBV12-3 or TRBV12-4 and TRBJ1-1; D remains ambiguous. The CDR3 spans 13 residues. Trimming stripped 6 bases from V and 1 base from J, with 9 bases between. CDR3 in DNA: TGTGCCAGCAGGGCCACGACGAACACTGAAGCTTTCTTT. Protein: CASRATTNTEAFF.

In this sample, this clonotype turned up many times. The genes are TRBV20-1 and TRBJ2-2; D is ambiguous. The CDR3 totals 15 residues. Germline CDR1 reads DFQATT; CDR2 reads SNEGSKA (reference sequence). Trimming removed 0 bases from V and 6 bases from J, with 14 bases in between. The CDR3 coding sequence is TGCAGTGCTAGAGATCCCCAGCAACGTGCCGGGGAGCTGTTTTTT. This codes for CSARDPQQRAGELFF.

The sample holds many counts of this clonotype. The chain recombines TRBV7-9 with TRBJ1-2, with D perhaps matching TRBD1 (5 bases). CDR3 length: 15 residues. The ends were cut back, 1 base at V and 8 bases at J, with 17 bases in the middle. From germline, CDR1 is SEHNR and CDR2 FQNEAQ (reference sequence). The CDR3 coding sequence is TGTGCCAGCAGCTTAGGAGGCACGAACACAGGAGGCTACACCTTC. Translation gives CASSLGGTNTGGYTF.

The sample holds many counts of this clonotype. The CDR3: CASSERIAKNIQYF. CDR3 coding DNA: TGTGCCAGCAGCGAGAGGATAGCCAAAAACATTCAGTACTTC. This chain links TRBV7-9 with TRBJ2-4, with D unresolved. Germline assignment: CDR1 SEHNR and CDR2 FQNEAQ (reference sequence). This CDR3 comprises 14 residues. V lost 5 bases to trimming and J lost 0 bases, with 8 bases between them. Based on the CDR3 plus reference TRBV7-9 and TRBJ2-4, the full variable domain is DTGVSQNPRHKITKRGQNVTFRCDPISEHNRLYWYRQTLGQGPEFLTYFQNEAQLEKSRLLSDRFSAERPKGSFSTLEIQRTEQGDSAMYLCASSERIAKNIQYFGAGTRLSVL.

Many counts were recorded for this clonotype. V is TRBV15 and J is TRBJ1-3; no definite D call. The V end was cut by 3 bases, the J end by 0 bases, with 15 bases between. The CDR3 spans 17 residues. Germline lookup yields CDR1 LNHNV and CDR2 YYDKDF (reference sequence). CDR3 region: CATSRGRRTGSGNTIYF. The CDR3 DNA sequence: TGTGCCACCAGCAGGGGCCGGCGGACTGGCTCTGGAAACACCATATATTTT.